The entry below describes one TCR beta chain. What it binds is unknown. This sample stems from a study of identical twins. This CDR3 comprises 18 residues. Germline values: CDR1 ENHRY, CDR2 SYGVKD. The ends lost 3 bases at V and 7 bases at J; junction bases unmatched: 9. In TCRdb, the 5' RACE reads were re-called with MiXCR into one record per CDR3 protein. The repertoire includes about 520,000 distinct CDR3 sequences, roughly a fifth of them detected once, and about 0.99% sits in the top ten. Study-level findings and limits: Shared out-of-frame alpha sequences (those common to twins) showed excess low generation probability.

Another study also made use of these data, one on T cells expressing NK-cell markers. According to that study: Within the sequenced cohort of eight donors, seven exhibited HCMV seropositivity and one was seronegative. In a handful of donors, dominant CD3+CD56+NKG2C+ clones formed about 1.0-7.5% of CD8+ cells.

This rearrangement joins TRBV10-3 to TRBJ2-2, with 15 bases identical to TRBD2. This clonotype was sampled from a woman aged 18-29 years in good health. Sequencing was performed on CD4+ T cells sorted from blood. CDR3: CAISDPGLAGGPYGELFF. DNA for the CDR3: TGTGCCATCAGTGACCCCGGACTAGCGGGGGGGCCGTACGGGGAGCTGTTTTTT.